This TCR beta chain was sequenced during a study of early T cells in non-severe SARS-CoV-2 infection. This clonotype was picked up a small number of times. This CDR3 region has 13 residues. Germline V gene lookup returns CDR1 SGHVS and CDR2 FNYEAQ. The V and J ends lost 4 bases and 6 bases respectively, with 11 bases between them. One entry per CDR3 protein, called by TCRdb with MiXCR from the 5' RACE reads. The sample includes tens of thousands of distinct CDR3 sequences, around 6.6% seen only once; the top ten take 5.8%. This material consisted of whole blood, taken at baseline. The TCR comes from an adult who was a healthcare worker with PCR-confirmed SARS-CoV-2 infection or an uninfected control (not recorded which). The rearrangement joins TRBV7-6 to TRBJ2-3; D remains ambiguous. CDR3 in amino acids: CASSSDHGDTQYF. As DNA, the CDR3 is TGTGCCAGCAGCTCTGACCACGGGGATACGCAGTATTTT.